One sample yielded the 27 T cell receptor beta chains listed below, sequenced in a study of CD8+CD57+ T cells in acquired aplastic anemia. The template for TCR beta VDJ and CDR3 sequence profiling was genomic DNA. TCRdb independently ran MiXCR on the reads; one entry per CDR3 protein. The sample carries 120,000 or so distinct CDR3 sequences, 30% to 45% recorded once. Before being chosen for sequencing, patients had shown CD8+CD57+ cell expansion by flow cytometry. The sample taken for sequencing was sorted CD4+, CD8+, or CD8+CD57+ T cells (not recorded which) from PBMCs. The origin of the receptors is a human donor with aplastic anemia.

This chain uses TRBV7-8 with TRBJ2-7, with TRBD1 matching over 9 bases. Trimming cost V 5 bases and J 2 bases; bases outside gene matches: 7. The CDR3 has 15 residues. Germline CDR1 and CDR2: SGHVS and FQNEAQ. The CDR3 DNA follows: TGTGCCAGCAGCCAGGTACAGGGGGCTGCCTACGAGCAGTACTTC. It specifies CASSQVQGAAYEQYF. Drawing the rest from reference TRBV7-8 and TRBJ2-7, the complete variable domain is GAGVSQSPRYKVAKRGQDVALRCDPISGHVSLFWYQQALGQGPEFLTYFQNEAQLDKSGLPSDRFFAERPEGSVSTLKIQRTQQEDSAVYLCASSQVQGAAYEQYFGPGTRLTVT.

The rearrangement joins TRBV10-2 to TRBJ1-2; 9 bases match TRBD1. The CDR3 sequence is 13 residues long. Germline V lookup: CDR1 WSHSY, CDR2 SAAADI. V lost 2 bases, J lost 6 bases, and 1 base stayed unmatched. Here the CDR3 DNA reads TGCGCCAGCAGTGAGAGACAGGGGGATGGCTACACCTTC. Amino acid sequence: CASSERQGDGYTF.

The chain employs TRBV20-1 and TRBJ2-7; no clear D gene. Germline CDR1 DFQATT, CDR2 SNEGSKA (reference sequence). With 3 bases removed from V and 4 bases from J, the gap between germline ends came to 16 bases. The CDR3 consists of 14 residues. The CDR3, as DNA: TGCAGTGCTAGTGCAGTAGTCTTGGGATACGAGCAGTACTTC. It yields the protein CSASAVVLGYEQYF.

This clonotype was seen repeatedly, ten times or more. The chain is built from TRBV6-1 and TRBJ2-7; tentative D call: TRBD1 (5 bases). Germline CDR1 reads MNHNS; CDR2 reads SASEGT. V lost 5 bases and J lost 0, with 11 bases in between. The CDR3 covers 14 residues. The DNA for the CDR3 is TGTGCCAGCAGTTCAATAGGGGTCTCCTACGAGCAGTACTTC. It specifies CASSSIGVSYEQYF.

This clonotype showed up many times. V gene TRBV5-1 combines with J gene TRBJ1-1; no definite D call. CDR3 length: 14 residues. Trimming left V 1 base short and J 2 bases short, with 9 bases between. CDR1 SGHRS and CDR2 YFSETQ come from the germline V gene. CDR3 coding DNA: TGCGCCAGCAGCTTGACACGACAAAACACTGAAGCTTTCTTT. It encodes CASSLTRQNTEAFF.

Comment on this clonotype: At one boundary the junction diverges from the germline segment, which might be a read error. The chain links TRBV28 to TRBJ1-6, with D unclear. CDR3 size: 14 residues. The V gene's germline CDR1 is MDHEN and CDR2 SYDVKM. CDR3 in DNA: TGTGCCAGCGGTTTATCGACATCTAATTCACCCCTCCACTTT. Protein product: CASGLSTSNSPLHF.

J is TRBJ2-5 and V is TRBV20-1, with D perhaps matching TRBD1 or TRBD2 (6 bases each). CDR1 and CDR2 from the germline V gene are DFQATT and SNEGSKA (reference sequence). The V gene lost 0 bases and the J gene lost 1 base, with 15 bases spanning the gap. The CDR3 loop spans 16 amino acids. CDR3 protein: CSARDGSGGLQETQYF. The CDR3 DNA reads TGCAGTGCTAGAGATGGGTCCGGGGGCCTCCAAGAGACCCAGTACTTC.

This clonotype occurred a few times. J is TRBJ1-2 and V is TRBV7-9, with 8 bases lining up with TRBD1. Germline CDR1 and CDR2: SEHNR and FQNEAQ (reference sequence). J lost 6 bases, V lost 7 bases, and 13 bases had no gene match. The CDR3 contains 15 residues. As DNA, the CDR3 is TGTGCCAGCATCCCCGGTGGGCAGGGGGCCGATGGCTACACCTTC. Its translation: CASIPGGQGADGYTF.

In DNA form, the CDR3 reads TGCAGCGTTGGGGGCAGGTTGGGTGAAAAACTGTTTTTT. It specifies CSVGGRLGEKLFF. The chain has TRBV29-1 and TRBJ1-4; maybe TRBD1 (5 bases). The CDR3 totals 13 residues. In germline, CDR1 is SQVTM, CDR2 ANQGSEA. V was cut by 4 bases and J by 7 bases, with 13 bases left in between.

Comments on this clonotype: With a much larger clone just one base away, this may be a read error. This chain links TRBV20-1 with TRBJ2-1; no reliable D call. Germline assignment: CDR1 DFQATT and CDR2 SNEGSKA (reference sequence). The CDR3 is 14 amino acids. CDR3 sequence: CSAGRAEMHNEQSF. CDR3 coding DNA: TGCAGTGCTGGACGGGCCGAAATGCACAATGAGCAGTCCTTC.

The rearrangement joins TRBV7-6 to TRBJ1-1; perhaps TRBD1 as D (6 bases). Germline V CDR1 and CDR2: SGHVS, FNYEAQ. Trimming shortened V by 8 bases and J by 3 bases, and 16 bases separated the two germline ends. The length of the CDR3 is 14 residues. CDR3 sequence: CASLGAPRDTEAFF. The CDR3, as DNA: TGTGCCAGCTTGGGGGCCCCAAGGGACACTGAAGCTTTCTTT.

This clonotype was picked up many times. CDR3 sequence reads: CASSQDSGAGVNGYTF. In DNA form, the CDR3 reads TGTGCCAGCAGCCAAGACTCAGGGGCGGGGGTCAATGGCTACACCTTC. The chain carries TRBV3-1 and TRBJ1-2; tentatively, D is TRBD1 (6 bases). The germline CDR1 and CDR2 sequences are LGHDT and YNNKEL (reference sequence). V was trimmed by 0 bases and J by 6 bases, leaving 17 bases between them. The CDR3 runs to 16 residues.

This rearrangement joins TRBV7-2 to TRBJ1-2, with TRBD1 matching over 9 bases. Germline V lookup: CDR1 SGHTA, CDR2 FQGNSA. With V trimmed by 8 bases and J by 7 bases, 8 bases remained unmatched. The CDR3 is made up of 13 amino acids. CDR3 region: CASARQGERGYTF. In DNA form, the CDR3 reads TGTGCCAGCGCTCGACAGGGGGAACGTGGCTACACCTTC.

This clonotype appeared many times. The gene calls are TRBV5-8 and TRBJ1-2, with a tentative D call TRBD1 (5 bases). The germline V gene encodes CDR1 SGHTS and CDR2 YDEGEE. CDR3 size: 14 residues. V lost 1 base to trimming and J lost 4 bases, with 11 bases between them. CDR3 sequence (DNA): TGTGCCAGCAGCTTGAAGTGGGGCGGCTATGGCTACACCTTC. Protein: CASSLKWGGYGYTF.

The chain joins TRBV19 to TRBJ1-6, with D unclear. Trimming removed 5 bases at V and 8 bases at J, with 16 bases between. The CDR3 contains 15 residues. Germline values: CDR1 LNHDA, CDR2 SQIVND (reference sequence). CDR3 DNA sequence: TGTGCCAGTAGTCCCCGGACGGGAACTTATTCACCCCTCCACTTT. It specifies CASSPRTGTYSPLHF.

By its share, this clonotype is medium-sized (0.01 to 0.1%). The CDR3 loop is CSVEREPAEAFF. CDR3 coding DNA: TGCAGCGTTGAAAGGGAACCGGCTGAAGCTTTCTTT. The V gene is TRBV29-1, the J gene TRBJ1-1; D gene unclear. Germline V lookup: CDR1 SQVTM, CDR2 ANQGSEA. The CDR3 has 12 residues. Deletions cut 2 bases from V and 6 bases from J, with 10 bases between.

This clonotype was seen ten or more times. DNA of the CDR3: TGCGCCAGCGCGGGGACAATCACAGATACGCAGTATTTT. Protein product: CASAGTITDTQYF. V gene TRBV5-1 combines with J gene TRBJ2-3; D tentatively fits TRBD1 or TRBD2 (6 bases each). CDR3 size: 13 residues. The germline CDR1 and CDR2 sequences are SGHRS and YFSETQ. Between the trimmed V and J ends, which lost 7 bases and 2 bases, there was a span of 11 bases. Looking up the rest from reference TRBV5-1 and TRBJ2-3 gives the full variable domain: KAGVTQTPRYLIKTRGQQVTLSCSPISGHRSVSWYQQTPGQGLQFLFEYFSETQRNKGNFPGRFSGRQFSNSRSEMNVSTLELGDSALYLCASAGTITDTQYFGPGTRLTVL.

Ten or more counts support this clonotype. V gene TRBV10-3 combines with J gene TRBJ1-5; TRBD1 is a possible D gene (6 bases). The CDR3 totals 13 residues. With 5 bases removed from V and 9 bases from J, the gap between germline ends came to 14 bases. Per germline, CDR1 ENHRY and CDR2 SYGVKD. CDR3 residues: CAISSTGPGPQHF. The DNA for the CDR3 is TGTGCCATCAGTTCGACAGGTCCAGGGCCCCAGCATTTT.

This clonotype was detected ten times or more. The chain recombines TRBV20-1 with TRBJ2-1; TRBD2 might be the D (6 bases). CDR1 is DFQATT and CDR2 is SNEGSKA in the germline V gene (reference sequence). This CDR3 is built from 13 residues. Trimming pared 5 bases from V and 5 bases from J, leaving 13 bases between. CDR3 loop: CSAGRGRHNEQFF. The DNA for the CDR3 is TGCAGTGCTGGGCGGGGCAGGCACAATGAGCAGTTCTTC.

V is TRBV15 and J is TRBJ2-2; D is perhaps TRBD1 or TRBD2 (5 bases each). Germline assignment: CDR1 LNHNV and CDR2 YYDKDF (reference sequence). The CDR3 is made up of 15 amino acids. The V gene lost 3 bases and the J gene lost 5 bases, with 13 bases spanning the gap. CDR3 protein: CATSSRDLRTGELFF. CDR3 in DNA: TGTGCCACCAGCAGCCGGGACCTACGAACCGGGGAGCTGTTTTTT.

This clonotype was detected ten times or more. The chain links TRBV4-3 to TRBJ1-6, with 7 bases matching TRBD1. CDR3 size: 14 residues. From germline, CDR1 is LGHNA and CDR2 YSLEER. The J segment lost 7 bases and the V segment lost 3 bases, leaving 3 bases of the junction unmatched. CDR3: CASSQGQINSPLHF. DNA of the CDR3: TGCGCCAGCAGCCAGGGACAGATAAATTCACCCCTCCACTTT.

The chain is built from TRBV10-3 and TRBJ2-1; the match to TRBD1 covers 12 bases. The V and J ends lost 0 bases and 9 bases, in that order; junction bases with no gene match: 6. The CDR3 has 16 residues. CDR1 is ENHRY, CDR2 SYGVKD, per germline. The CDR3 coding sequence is TGTGCCATCAGTGAGTCCCGGGACAGGGGGCAAGGTGAGCAGTTCTTC. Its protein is CAISESRDRGQGEQFF.

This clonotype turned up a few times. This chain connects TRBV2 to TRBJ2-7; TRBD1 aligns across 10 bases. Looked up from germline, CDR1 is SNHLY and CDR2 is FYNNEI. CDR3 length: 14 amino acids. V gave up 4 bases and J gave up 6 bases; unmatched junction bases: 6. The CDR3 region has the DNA TGTGCCAGCAGTGTCAGGGGACAGGGGACCGAGCAGTACTTC. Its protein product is CASSVRGQGTEQYF.

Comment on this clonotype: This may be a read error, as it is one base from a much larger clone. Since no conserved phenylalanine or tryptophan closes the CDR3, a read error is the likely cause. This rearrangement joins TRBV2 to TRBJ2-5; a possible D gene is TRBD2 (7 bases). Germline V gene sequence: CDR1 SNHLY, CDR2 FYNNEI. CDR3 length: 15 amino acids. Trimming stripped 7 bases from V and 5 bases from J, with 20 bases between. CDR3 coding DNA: TGTGCCAGCAAATTCGTCCGGGGGGCCCGGGAGACCCAGTACCTC. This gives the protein CASKFVRGARETQYL.

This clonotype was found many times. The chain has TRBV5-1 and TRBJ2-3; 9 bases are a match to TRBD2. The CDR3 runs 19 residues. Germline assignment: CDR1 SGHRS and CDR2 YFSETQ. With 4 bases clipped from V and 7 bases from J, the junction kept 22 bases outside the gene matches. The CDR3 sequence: CASSPRIVLSGGQGNTQYF. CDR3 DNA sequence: TGCGCCAGCAGCCCCCGGATCGTTCTTAGCGGGGGCCAAGGGAATACGCAGTATTTT.

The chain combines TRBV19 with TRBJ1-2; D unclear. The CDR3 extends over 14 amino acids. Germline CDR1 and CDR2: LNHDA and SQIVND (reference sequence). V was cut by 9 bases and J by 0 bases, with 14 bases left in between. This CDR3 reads CASSLSQSNYGYTF. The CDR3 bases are TGTGCCAGCAGCTTATCTCAGTCTAACTATGGCTACACCTTC.

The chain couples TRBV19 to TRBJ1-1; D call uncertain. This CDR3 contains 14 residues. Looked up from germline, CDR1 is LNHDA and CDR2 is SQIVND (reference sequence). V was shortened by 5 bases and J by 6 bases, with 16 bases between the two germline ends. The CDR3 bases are TGTGCCAGTAGTCCAGGCCTCAGCCCCCCTGAAGCTTTCTTT. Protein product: CASSPGLSPPEAFF. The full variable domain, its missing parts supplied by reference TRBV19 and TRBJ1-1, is DGGITQSPKYLFRKEGQNVTLSCEQNLNHDAMYWYRQDPGQGLRLIYYSQIVNDFQKGDIAEGYSVSREKKESFPLTVTSAQKNPTAFYLCASSPGLSPPEAFFGQGTRLTVV.